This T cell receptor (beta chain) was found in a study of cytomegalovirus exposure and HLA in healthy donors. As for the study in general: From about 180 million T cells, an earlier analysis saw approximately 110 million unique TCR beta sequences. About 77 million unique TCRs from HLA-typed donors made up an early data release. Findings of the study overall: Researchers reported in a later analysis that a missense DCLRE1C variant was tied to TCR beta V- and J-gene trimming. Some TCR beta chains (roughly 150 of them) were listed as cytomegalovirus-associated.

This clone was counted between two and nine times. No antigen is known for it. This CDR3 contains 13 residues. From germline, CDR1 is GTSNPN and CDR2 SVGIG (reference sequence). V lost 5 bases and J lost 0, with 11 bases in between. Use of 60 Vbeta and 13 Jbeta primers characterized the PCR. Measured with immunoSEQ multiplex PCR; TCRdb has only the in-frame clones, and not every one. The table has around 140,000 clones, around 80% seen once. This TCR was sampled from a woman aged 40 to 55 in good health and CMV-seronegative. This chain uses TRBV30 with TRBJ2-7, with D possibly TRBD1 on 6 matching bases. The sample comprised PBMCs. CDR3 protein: CAWAEDSSYEQYF. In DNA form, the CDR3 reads TGTGCCTGGGCCGAGGACAGCTCCTACGAGCAGTACTTC.